Following are 8 T cell receptor beta chains from one sample sequenced in a study of blood T cells in healthy people across ages. The use of a sample-barcoded 5' primer and a J-beta primer mix characterized a second PCR of about 6 to 12 cycles. TCRdb reprocessed the 5' RACE reads with MiXCR, giving one entry per CDR3 protein. The profile shows around 780,000 distinct CDR3 sequences, 56% of them singletons. Source material: blood. Receptors originate from a man aged 40-50 years in good health.

The chain is built from TRBV7-2 and TRBJ2-7, with TRBD1 matching over 7 bases. The CDR3 runs to 14 residues. Germline assignment: CDR1 SGHTA and CDR2 FQGNSA. With V trimmed by 6 bases and J by 0 bases, 5 bases remained unmatched. CDR3 protein: CASRQDRSSYEQYF. CDR3 nucleotides: TGTGCCAGCAGACAGGACAGGAGCTCCTACGAGCAGTACTTC.

The chain has TRBV7-2 and TRBJ2-5; the D is unclear. Germline-derived CDR1 and CDR2 are SGHTA and FQGNSA. Trimming removed 5 bases from V and 1 base from J, with 11 bases in between. This CDR3 region has 14 residues. The CDR3 DNA is TGTGCCAGCAGCGGCCGGCCGGCCCAAGAGACCCAGTACTTC. This codes for CASSGRPAQETQYF.

The J gene is TRBJ2-6, the V gene TRBV21-1; the D call in the table, TRBD1, was not verified against the DNA. TRBV21-1 is shown as a pseudogene. The CDR3 loop spans 19 amino acids. DNA for the CDR3: TGTGCCAGCAGCAAACAAGGACAGGGCGGGTTGTCTGGGGCCAACGTCCTGACTTTC. Translating gives CASSKQGQGGLSGANVLTF.

V gene TRBV12-3 or TRBV12-4 combines with J gene TRBJ2-3; a possible D gene is TRBD1 (6 bases). This CDR3 has 16 residues. Trimming removed 3 bases from V and 3 bases from J, with 16 bases in between. DNA of the CDR3: TGTGCCAGCAGTTTTGGATGGACAGATCCTACAGATACGCAGTATTTT. It codes for CASSFGWTDPTDTQYF.

The chain uses TRBV4-2 and TRBJ2-1; TRBD1 aligns across 7 bases. Germline CDR1 LGHNA, CDR2 YNFKEQ. The ends lost 1 base at V and 6 bases at J; junction bases unmatched: 6. The CDR3 contains 15 residues. The CDR3 DNA reads as TGTGCCAGCAGCCAAGTAGAGGGGGCTGGCAATGAGCAGTTCTTC. Protein sequence: CASSQVEGAGNEQFF.

The V call is TRBV4-3, the J call TRBJ2-3, with 10 nucleotides matching TRBD2. CDR3 length: 16 amino acids. J gave up 1 base and V 3 bases, and 4 bases lay outside the gene matches. The V gene's germline CDR1 is LGHNA and CDR2 YSLEER. The CDR3 DNA reads TGCGCCAGCAGCCAGGCCGGGACTAGCGGCACAGATACGCAGTATTTT. It is translated as CASSQAGTSGTDTQYF.

The rearrangement uses TRBV7-2 and TRBJ1-1; TRBD1 agrees at 8 bases. Germline assignment: CDR1 SGHTA and CDR2 FQGNSA. V shed 5 bases, J shed 4 bases, and the junction held 12 bases outside the gene matches. The CDR3 has 16 residues. The CDR3 DNA follows: TGTGCCAGCAGCCTTTCGACAGGGGCCGAGGGCACTGAAGCTTTCTTT. Protein sequence: CASSLSTGAEGTEAFF.

This chain links TRBV4-2 with TRBJ2-4; D is possibly TRBD1 or TRBD2 (6 bases each). CDR1 is LGHNA, CDR2 YNFKEQ, per germline. This CDR3 has 17 amino acids. V was trimmed by 0 bases and J by 0 bases, leaving 12 bases between them. The CDR3 sequence: CASSQEGRGQAKNIQYF. The CDR3 DNA reads as TGTGCCAGCAGCCAAGAAGGGCGGGGACAAGCCAAAAACATTCAGTACTTC.